This T cell receptor beta chain emerged from a study of blood T cell repertoires in COVID-19. Germline CDR1 SGHRS, CDR2 YFSETQ. V was trimmed by 0 bases and J by 15 bases, leaving 16 bases between them. This CDR3 is 13 amino acids long. Sequencing was performed with immunoSEQ multiplex PCR; in TCRdb, only in-frame clones are kept and a portion is missing. The sample shows some 150,000 clones, 65% to 90% of them seen only once. The TCR comes from a woman in her forties or fifties with acute or convalescent COVID-19. This rearrangement joins TRBV5-1 to TRBJ2-1, with D possibly being TRBD2 (6 bases). Material: peripheral blood. The chain's CDR3 is CASSLDPGLDLFF. The CDR3 DNA follows: TGCGCCAGCAGCTTGGACCCGGGACTGGACTTGTTCTTC.